A selection of T cell receptor beta chains follows, all from one sample in a study of circulating CD8 cells and anti-PD-1 response in melanoma. Each CDR3 protein gets one entry after TCRdb re-called the reads with MiXCR. The sample shows roughly 870 distinct CDR3 sequences, over 6% of them seen only once. The sample consisted of CD8+ T cells from PBMCs, taken at baseline or after one month of anti-PD-1 therapy (not recorded which). Receptor source: a human donor with melanoma. Both conserved end residues are part of each CDR3. D genes are given only for firm matches. Clone size, where shown, is once, few, many, or a class for clones that have expanded.

v_gene	d_gene	j_gene	len	abundance	CDR3aa	CDR3nt
TRBV27	-	TRBJ1-2	15	large	CASSLLGEPNYGYTF	TGTGCCAGCAGTTTACTAGGGGAACCTAACTATGGCTACACCTTC
TRBV27	TRBD1	TRBJ1-1	14	-	CASSLSGGTDEAFF	TGTGCCAGCAGTTTATCGGGGGGGACAGATGAAGCTTTCTTT
TRBV19	-	TRBJ1-1	15	large	CASSIAWGANTEAFF	TGTGCCAGTAGTATAGCCTGGGGGGCGAACACTGAAGCTTTCTTT
TRBV4-1	-	TRBJ2-3	13	medium-sized	CASSAASTDTQYF	TGCGCCAGCAGCGCAGCTAGCACAGATACGCAGTATTTT
TRBV7-2	TRBD2	TRBJ2-7	15	medium-sized	CASSSRWGGNYEQYF	TGTGCCAGCAGCTCCCGGTGGGGGGGTAACTACGAGCAGTACTTC
TRBV5-6	-	TRBJ1-1	14	medium-sized	CASSLPRENTEAFF	TGTGCCAGCAGCCTGCCCAGGGAGAACACTGAAGCTTTCTTT
TRBV5-6	-	TRBJ2-7	11	medium-sized	CASSSGIEQYF	TGTGCCAGCAGCTCGGGGATCGAGCAGTACTTC
TRBV28	-	TRBJ1-4	15	-	CASSPRTGTNEKLLF	TGTGCCAGCAGTCCACGGACGGGGACAAATGAAAAACTGCTTTTT
TRBV19	-	TRBJ1-5	13	large	CASSKFPDQPQHF	TGTGCCAGTAGTAAGTTCCCCGATCAGCCCCAGCATTTT
TRBV20-1	-	TRBJ1-1	13	few	CSAQAGENTEAFF	TGCAGTGCCCAGGCGGGGGAAAACACTGAAGCTTTCTTT
TRBV19	-	TRBJ1-4	13	medium-sized	CASSPRNIEKLFF	TGTGCCAGTAGTCCCCGGAACATTGAAAAACTGTTTTTT
TRBV6-5	-	TRBJ2-3	17	medium-sized	CASSSRGGGLGTDTQYF	TGTGCCAGCAGTTCCCGTGGGGGGGGGCTGGGCACAGATACGCAGTATTTT
TRBV19	-	TRBJ2-3	12	few	CASRTDTDTQYF	TGTGCCAGTAGGACGGATACAGATACGCAGTATTTT
TRBV20-1	-	TRBJ2-4	14	large	CSGGSTDGRDIQYF	TGCAGTGGAGGGTCGACCGACGGGCGGGACATTCAGTACTTC
TRBV6-5	-	TRBJ1-1	14	medium-sized	CASSEQQGNTEAFF	TGTGCCAGCAGTGAACAGCAGGGGAACACTGAAGCTTTCTTT
TRBV18	-	TRBJ2-5	13	large	CASSPWGLETQYF	TGTGCCAGCTCACCGTGGGGGCTGGAGACCCAGTACTTC
TRBV7-3	TRBD1	TRBJ2-5	15	large	CASSLGTGWQETQYF	TGTGCCAGCAGCTTAGGGACAGGGTGGCAAGAGACCCAGTACTTC
TRBV29-1	-	TRBJ2-3	15	-	CSVVLASSSTDTQYF	TGCAGCGTTGTGTTGGCGAGTTCATCCACAGATACGCAGTATTTT
TRBV19	-	TRBJ2-1	15	large	CASSAGGGAYNEQFF	TGTGCCAGTAGTGCAGGGGGGGGCGCTTACAATGAGCAGTTCTTC
TRBV6-5	TRBD1	TRBJ1-2	14	-	CASSTQGGYGGYTF	TGTGCCAGCAGTACGCAGGGGGGATACGGTGGCTACACCTTC
TRBV12-3/TRBV12-4	-	TRBJ2-7	13	medium-sized	CASSPKGTREQYF	TGTGCCAGCAGTCCCAAAGGGACCCGCGAGCAGTACTTC
TRBV5-6	TRBD1	TRBJ2-2	15	medium-sized	CASSFGTGSTGELFF	TGTGCCAGCAGCTTCGGGACAGGGTCCACCGGGGAGCTGTTTTTT
TRBV27	TRBD2	TRBJ2-2	17	medium-sized	CASSFDVGLAGRGELFF	TGTGCCAGCAGTTTCGATGTCGGGCTAGCGGGTAGGGGGGAGCTGTTTTTT
TRBV30	-	TRBJ1-4	17	medium-sized	CAWREPAWGATNEKLFF	TGTGCCTGGAGAGAACCTGCATGGGGAGCAACTAATGAAAAACTGTTTTTT
TRBV29-1	-	TRBJ1-1	13	medium-sized	CSVEDRQYTEAFF	TGCAGCGTTGAAGATCGGCAGTACACTGAAGCTTTCTTT